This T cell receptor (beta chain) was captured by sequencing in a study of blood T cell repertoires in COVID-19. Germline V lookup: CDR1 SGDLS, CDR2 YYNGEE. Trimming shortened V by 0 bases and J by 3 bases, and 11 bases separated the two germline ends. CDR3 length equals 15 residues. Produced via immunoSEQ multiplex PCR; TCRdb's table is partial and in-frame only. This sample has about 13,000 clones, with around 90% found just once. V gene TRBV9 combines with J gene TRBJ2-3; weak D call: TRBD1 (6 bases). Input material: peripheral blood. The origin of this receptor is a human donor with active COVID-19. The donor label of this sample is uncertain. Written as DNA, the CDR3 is TGTGCCAGCAGCGTAGATGGGGGCCTTACAGATACGCAGTATTTT. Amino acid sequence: CASSVDGGLTDTQYF.